This T cell receptor (beta chain) was captured by sequencing in a study of blood T cells in healthy people across ages. Study-level results: Unknown CMV status may confound age-related changes in expanded clones. Unsorted PBMCs ruled out conclusive naive versus antigen-experienced comparison. Observed TCR beta diversity per million T cells went down as age went up. This fall followed a roughly linear course with age.

Trimming pared 0 bases from V and 0 bases from J, leaving 12 bases between. The CDR3 spans 17 residues. CDR1 and CDR2 from the germline V gene are DFQATT and SNEGSKA (reference sequence). The sample holds a few counts of this clonotype. Its specificity is unknown. Primed by a sample-barcoded 5' primer and a J-beta primer mix, a second PCR proceeded for roughly 6 to 12 cycles. TCRdb re-called the 5' RACE reads through MiXCR, storing one row per CDR3 protein. The table has fewer than 2,000,000 distinct CDR3 sequences, roughly 32% seen once. The TCR was taken from a woman aged 30 to 39 in good health. This chain joins TRBV20-1 and TRBJ2-6; weak D call: TRBD2 (6 bases). Material: blood. The CDR3 bases are TGCAGTGCTAGAGATCAGCGGGCCCCCTCTGGGGCCAACGTCCTGACTTTC. This codes for CSARDQRAPSGANVLTF.